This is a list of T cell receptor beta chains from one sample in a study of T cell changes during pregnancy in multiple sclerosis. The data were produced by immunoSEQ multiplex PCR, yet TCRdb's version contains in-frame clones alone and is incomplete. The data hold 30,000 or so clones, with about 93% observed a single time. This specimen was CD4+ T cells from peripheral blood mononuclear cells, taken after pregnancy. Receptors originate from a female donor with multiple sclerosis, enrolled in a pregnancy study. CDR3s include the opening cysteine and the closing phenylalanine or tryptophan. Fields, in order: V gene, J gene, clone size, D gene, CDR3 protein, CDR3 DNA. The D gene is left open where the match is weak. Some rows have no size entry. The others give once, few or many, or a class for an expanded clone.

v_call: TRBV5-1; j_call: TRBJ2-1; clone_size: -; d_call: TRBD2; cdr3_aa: CASIPGLADYNEQFF; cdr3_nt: TGCGCCAGCATCCCGGGACTAGCGGACTACAATGAGCAGTTCTTC
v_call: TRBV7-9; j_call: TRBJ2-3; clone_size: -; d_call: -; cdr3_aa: CASSRAVGGGTDTQYF; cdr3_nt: TGTGCCAGCAGCCGAGCGGTAGGGGGAGGCACAGATACGCAGTATTTT
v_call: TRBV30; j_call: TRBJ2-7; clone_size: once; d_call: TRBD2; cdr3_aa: CASRPGLEGHEQYF; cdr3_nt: TGTGCCTCCAGGCCGGGACTAGAGGGCCACGAGCAGTACTTC
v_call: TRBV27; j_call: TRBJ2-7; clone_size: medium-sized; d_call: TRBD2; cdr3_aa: CASSQTGGDFYEQYF; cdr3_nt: TGTGCCAGCAGTCAAACGGGAGGGGATTTTTACGAGCAGTACTTC
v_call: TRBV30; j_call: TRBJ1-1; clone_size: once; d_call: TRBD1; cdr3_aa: CAARGTGGPEAFF; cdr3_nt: TGTGCTGCCCGCGGGACAGGGGGTCCTGAAGCTTTCTTT
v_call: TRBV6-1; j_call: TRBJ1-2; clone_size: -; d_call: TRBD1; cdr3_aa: CASRSPGGTGVDTF; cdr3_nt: TGTGCCAGCAGGAGCCCTGGGGGGACAGGGGTCGACACCTTC
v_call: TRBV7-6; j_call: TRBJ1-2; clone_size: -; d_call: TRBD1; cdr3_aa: CASRRAGGGYTF; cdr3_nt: TGTGCCAGCAGACGGGCAGGGGGAGGCTACACCTTC
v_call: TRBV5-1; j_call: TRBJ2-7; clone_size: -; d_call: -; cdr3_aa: CASSPATSSEQYF; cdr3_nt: TGCGCCAGCAGCCCAGCCACTAGCAGCGAGCAGTACTTC
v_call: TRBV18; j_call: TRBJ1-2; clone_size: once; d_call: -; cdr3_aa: CASSPGGTGNYGYTF; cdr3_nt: TGTGCCAGCTCCCCGGGCGGTACAGGAAACTATGGCTACACCTTC
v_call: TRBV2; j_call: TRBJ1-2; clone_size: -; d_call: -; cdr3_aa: CASSVERGSYGYTF; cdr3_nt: TGTGCCAGCAGTGTAGAACGCGGCTCCTATGGCTACACCTTC
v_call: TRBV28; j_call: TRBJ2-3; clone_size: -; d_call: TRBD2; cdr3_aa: CASSSPASGRGGADTQYF; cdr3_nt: TGTGCCAGCAGTTCCCCGGCTAGCGGGAGGGGGGGTGCAGATACGCAGTATTTT
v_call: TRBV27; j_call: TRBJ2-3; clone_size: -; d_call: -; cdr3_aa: CASSLSYSTDTQYF; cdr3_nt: TGTGCCAGCAGTTTATCCTATAGCACAGATACGCAGTATTTT
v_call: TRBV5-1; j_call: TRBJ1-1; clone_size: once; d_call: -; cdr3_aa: CASSLSENTEAFF; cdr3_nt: TGCGCCAGCAGCTTGAGCGAGAACACTGAAGCTTTCTTT
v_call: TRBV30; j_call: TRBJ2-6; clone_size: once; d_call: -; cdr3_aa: CAWILSGANVLTF; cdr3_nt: TGTGCCTGGATACTCTCTGGGGCCAACGTCCTGACTTTC
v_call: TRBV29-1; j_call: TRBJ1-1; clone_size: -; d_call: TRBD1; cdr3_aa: CSVLTQGKGTEAFF; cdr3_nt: TGCAGCGTTCTCACACAGGGGAAGGGGACTGAAGCTTTCTTT
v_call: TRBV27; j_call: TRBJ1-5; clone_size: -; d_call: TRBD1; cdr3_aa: CASRMTSGTGGGAQHF; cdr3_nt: TGTGCCAGCAGGATGACATCCGGGACAGGGGGCGGGGCCCAGCATTTT
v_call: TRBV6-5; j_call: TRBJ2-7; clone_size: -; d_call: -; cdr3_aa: CASSYSNQGSGYEQYF; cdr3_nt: TGTGCCAGCAGTTACTCAAATCAGGGGTCGGGCTACGAGCAGTACTTC
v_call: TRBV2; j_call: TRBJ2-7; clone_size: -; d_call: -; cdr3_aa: CASSESPGAEQYF; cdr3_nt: TGTGCCAGCAGTGAATCTCCTGGGGCCGAGCAGTACTTC